These 13 T cell receptor beta chains were sequenced from one sample in a study of technical replicates of blood from a few donors. Using immunoSEQ multiplex PCR, the repertoire was profiled, and TCRdb retains in-frame clones only, with some absent. The data contain 60,000 to 90,000 clones, about 92% of them singletons. The specimen was T cells isolated from PBMCs. The receptors shown here come from a human donor in good health.

This clone is a singleton in its sample. The chain has TRBV6-1 and TRBJ2-1; TRBD2 matches at 7 bases. The V gene's germline CDR1 is MNHNS and CDR2 SASEGT. V trimming: 0 bases; J trimming: 5 bases; junction bases outside the gene matches: 1. The CDR3 covers 14 residues. CDR3 amino acids: CASSEAGGDNEQFF. CDR3 in DNA: TGTGCCAGCAGTGAAGCGGGGGGGGACAATGAGCAGTTCTTC.

The chain combines TRBV7-9 with TRBJ2-3; 8 nucleotides match TRBD2. V shed 1 base, J shed 0 bases, and the junction held 6 bases outside the gene matches. Germline CDR1 reads SEHNR; CDR2 reads FQNEAQ (reference sequence). This CDR3 spans 17 amino acids. CDR3 sequence reads: CASSLEVAGTSTDTQYF. In DNA form, the CDR3 reads TGTGCCAGCAGCTTAGAGGTAGCGGGGACTAGCACAGATACGCAGTATTTT.

This chain links TRBV7-9 with TRBJ1-3; D is unclear. The length of the CDR3 is 14 residues. V was pared by 1 base and J by 4 bases, with 8 bases between. Germline CDR1 reads SEHNR; CDR2 reads FQNEAQ (reference sequence). The CDR3 DNA sequence: TGTGCCAGCAGCTTAGTAAGCGGAGGAAACACCATATATTTT. It specifies CASSLVSGGNTIYF.

This chain connects TRBV7-3 to TRBJ2-2; 15 nucleotides line up with TRBD2. Germline CDR1 SGHTA, CDR2 FQGTGA. V dropped 4 bases and J dropped 6; count of bases not matched to a gene: 3. The CDR3 runs 16 residues. CDR3 in amino acids: CASSSGLAGGAGELFF. Written as DNA, the CDR3 is TGTGCCAGCAGCTCCGGACTAGCGGGAGGGGCCGGGGAGCTGTTTTTT.

The rearrangement links TRBV4-3 to TRBJ1-5; TRBD1 aligns across 9 bases. The CDR3 has 15 residues. The germline gives CDR1 LGHNA, CDR2 YSLEER. V was clipped by 0 bases and J by 4 bases; unmatched bases: 1. The CDR3, as DNA: TGCGCCAGCAGCCAAGAGACAGGGGGTAATCAGCCCCAGCATTTT. Protein: CASSQETGGNQPQHF.

This clone was found once. The chain recombines TRBV4-3 with TRBJ2-1; 9 bases align to TRBD1. V was pared by 1 base and J by 8 bases, with 12 bases of the junction left unmatched. This CDR3 comprises 17 residues. Germline values: CDR1 LGHNA, CDR2 YSLEER. In nucleotides, the CDR3 is TGCGCCAGCAGCCAAGCGTCCGGGACAGGGTTTAGAGATGAGCAGTTCTTC. Translated, it gives CASSQASGTGFRDEQFF.

This rearrangement joins TRBV28 to TRBJ1-5; TRBD1 aligns across 8 bases. V lost 6 bases, J lost 7 bases, and 8 bases stayed unmatched. Germline V gene lookup returns CDR1 MDHEN and CDR2 SYDVKM. The CDR3 is made up of 14 amino acids. The CDR3 here is CASSPDRVWQPQHF. The DNA for the CDR3 is TGTGCCAGCAGCCCGGACAGGGTGTGGCAGCCCCAGCATTTT. The entire variable domain, with the rest obtained from reference TRBV28 and TRBJ1-5, is as follows: DVKVTQSSRYLVKRTGEKVFLECVQDMDHENMFWYRQDPGLGLRLIYFSYDVKMKEKGDIPEGYSVSREKKERFSLILESASTNQTSMYLCASSPDRVWQPQHFGDGTRLSIL.

The chain recombines TRBV4-1 with TRBJ2-7; 8 bases agree with TRBD1. The junction had 6 bases not matched to a gene; V was cut back by 4 bases and J by 1 base. The CDR3 has 15 amino acids. CDR1 and CDR2 from the germline V gene are MGHRA and YSYEKL. CDR3 in amino acids: CASSLPDRVSYEQYF. As DNA, the CDR3 is TGCGCCAGCAGCCTGCCGGACAGGGTGTCCTACGAGCAGTACTTC.

This rearrangement joins TRBV28 to TRBJ1-2; D uncertain. V was shortened by 10 bases and J by 5 bases, with 11 bases between the two germline ends. Germline CDR1 and CDR2: MDHEN and SYDVKM. The length of the CDR3 is 11 residues. CDR3 sequence reads: CATGDPYGYTF. As DNA, the CDR3 is TGTGCCACCGGGGATCCTTATGGCTACACCTTC.

This sequence joins TRBV6-5 and TRBJ1-3; the match to TRBD1 covers 7 bases. V gave up 5 bases and J gave up 0 bases; unmatched junction bases: 4. This CDR3 has 15 amino acids. Germline V lookup: CDR1 MNHEY, CDR2 SVGAGI. The DNA of the CDR3 is TGTGCCAGCAGTCGGGACAGTAACTCTGGAAACACCATATATTTT. Translating it yields CASSRDSNSGNTIYF.

The chain combines TRBV7-3 with TRBJ2-5; 10 bases line up with TRBD1. Germline lookup yields CDR1 SGHTA and CDR2 FQGTGA. CDR3 length: 15 residues. The junction had 8 bases not matched to a gene; V was cut back by 5 bases and J by 5 bases. CDR3 coding DNA: TGTGCCAGCAGCCAATCTGGGACAGGGGTCGAGACCCAGTACTTC. Protein sequence: CASSQSGTGVETQYF.

V is TRBV5-4 and J is TRBJ1-2; D remains unclear. Germline loops: CDR1 SGHNT, CDR2 YYREEE (reference sequence). CDR3 length equals 14 residues. V lost 4 bases and J 6 bases, leaving 16 bases between the germline ends. The CDR3 DNA follows: TGTGCCAGCAGCCTACCCGGGAGGGAGAATGGCTACACCTTC. Translated: CASSLPGRENGYTF.

This clone was detected once. CDR3 protein: CASSPGGRPEKLFF. The CDR3 nucleotides read TGTGCCAGCTCACCCGGGGGGCGGCCTGAAAAACTGTTTTTT. The chain links TRBV18 to TRBJ1-4; TRBD1 is a possible D gene (6 bases). The V and J ends lost 3 bases and 7 bases respectively, with 12 bases between them. The CDR3 is 14 amino acids. The germline gives CDR1 KGHSH, CDR2 LQKENI.